These T cell receptor beta chains were read from a single sample in a study of T cells after yellow fever vaccination. TCRdb ran MiXCR on the 5' RACE reads and lists one entry per CDR3 protein. The sample has around 340,000 distinct CDR3 sequences, 7.5% to 9% seen once. Sequenced here: PBMCs, sampled on the day of the first yellow fever vaccination. These receptors came from a man younger than 30 who received the YFV17D yellow fever vaccine. CDR3s include the opening cysteine and the closing phenylalanine or tryptophan. The D gene is left open where the match is weak. Rows give clone size only sometimes, using once, few, many, or a class for an expanded clone.

j_call d_call clone_size v_call cdr3_aa cdr3_nt
TRBJ1-2 . few TRBV7-2 CASSLITENYGYTF TGTGCCAGCAGCTTAATTACGGAGAACTATGGCTACACCTTC
TRBJ2-3 . few TRBV7-2 CASSSLAVYTDTQYF TGTGCCAGCAGCTCTTTAGCGGTTTACACAGATACGCAGTATTTT
TRBJ1-1 . few TRBV5-1 CASSTDPVNTEAFF TGCGCCAGCAGCACAGACCCCGTTAACACTGAAGCTTTCTTT
TRBJ2-3 TRBD1 few TRBV2 CASTTDRGTDTQYF TGTGCCAGCACTACGGACAGGGGCACAGATACGCAGTATTTT
TRBJ1-1 . few TRBV29-1 CSVEGRVNTEAFF TGCAGCGTTGAGGGGAGGGTGAACACTGAAGCTTTCTTT
TRBJ2-1 TRBD2 . TRBV4-2 CASSRGTSGGASYNEQFF TGTGCCAGCAGCCGGGGGACTAGCGGGGGGGCCTCCTACAATGAGCAGTTCTTC
TRBJ1-5 . few TRBV7-9 CASSLVSSDYSNQPQHF TGTGCCAGCAGCTTAGTATCGTCGGATTATAGCAATCAGCCCCAGCATTTT
TRBJ1-5 . few TRBV12-3/TRBV12-4 CASSLKGDGNQPQHF TGTGCCAGCAGTTTAAAGGGTGACGGCAATCAGCCCCAGCATTTT
TRBJ1-1 . . TRBV6-1 CASSPNTASTEAFF TGTGCCAGCAGTCCCAATACGGCTAGTACTGAAGCTTTCTTT
TRBJ2-3 TRBD2 few TRBV4-3 CASSHRTGLAGESTDTQYF TGCGCCAGCAGCCACCGCACGGGACTAGCGGGGGAAAGCACAGATACGCAGTATTTT
TRBJ2-3 TRBD1 many TRBV5-1 CASSQGTGGPTDTQYF TGCGCCAGCAGCCAGGGGACAGGGGGACCCACAGATACGCAGTATTTT
TRBJ2-1 TRBD1 many TRBV6-2/TRBV6-3 CASSYSDRVYNEQFF TGTGCCAGCAGTTATTCCGACAGGGTCTACAATGAGCAGTTCTTC
TRBJ2-5 . . TRBV7-2 CASSLLAETQYF TGTGCCAGCAGCTTACTAGCAGAGACCCAGTACTTC
TRBJ2-5 . . TRBV7-2 CASSLYTETQYF TGTGCCAGCAGCTTATACACAGAGACCCAGTACTTC
TRBJ2-5 . . TRBV7-9 CASSLVWETQYF TGTGCCAGCAGCTTAGTTTGGGAGACCCAGTACTTC
TRBJ1-3 . few TRBV7-2 CASSLEGRFSGNTIYF TGTGCCAGCAGCTTAGAGGGACGGTTCTCTGGAAACACCATATATTTT
TRBJ2-7 . many TRBV5-4 CASSLEAGAREQYF TGTGCCAGCAGCTTGGAGGCAGGGGCAAGGGAGCAGTACTTC